This is a list of T cell receptor beta chains from one sample in a study of OX40 agonist ivuxolimab in advanced cancers. Assay: immunoSEQ multiplex PCR; the TCRdb copy retains only in-frame clones and omits some. The sample lists some 55,000 clones, about four fifths occurring once. The specimen was CD4+ or CD8+ T cells sorted from blood, collected in a trial of the OX40 agonist ivuxolimab. The receptors were sampled from an adult with an advanced solid tumor such as melanoma, head and neck, liver or kidney cancer. CDR3s include the opening cysteine and the closing phenylalanine or tryptophan. A D gene is named only where the DNA matches it firmly. Rows may omit the clone size; those that give it use once, few, many or a size class.

TRBD1 | - | TRBJ1-1 | TRBV6-5 | CASSPGDRMNTEAFF | TGTGCCAGCAGTCCGGGGGACAGAATGAACACTGAAGCTTTCTTT
TRBD2 | - | TRBJ2-1 | TRBV11-2 | CASSPGTRQNEQFF | TGTGCCAGCAGCCCCGGGACTAGGCAGAATGAGCAGTTCTTC
- | - | TRBJ2-3 | TRBV15 | CATSRDPQADTQYF | TGTGCCACCAGCAGAGATCCCCAGGCAGATACGCAGTATTTT
TRBD1 | - | TRBJ2-5 | TRBV11-2 | CASSRRTGGDETQYF | TGTGCCAGCAGCCGCCGGACAGGGGGCGATGAGACCCAGTACTTC
- | - | TRBJ2-7 | TRBV7-2 | CASSLAREQYF | TGTGCCAGCAGCTTAGCGCGGGAGCAGTACTTC
- | - | TRBJ1-4 | TRBV7-8 | CASSTDVRGEPNEKLFF | TGTGCCAGCAGCACTGATGTCCGAGGGGAACCTAATGAAAAACTGTTTTTT
- | - | TRBJ1-4 | TRBV2 | CASGGDLASTNEKLFF | TGTGCCAGCGGGGGGGACTTAGCCTCAACTAATGAAAAACTGTTTTTT
- | - | TRBJ2-1 | TRBV7-3 | CASSSHNEQFF | TGTGCCAGCAGCTCGCACAATGAGCAGTTCTTC
TRBD1 | - | TRBJ1-4 | TRBV28 | CASSNRGINEKLFF | TGTGCCAGCAGTAACAGGGGAATAAATGAAAAACTGTTTTTT
- | - | TRBJ2-6 | TRBV7-6 | CASSLSPGTPDSGANVLTF | TGTGCCAGCAGCTTATCCCCGGGGACGCCCGACTCTGGGGCCAACGTCCTGACTTTC
- | - | TRBJ2-6 | TRBV7-8 | CASSLGGARSGANVLTF | TGTGCCAGCAGCTTAGGAGGGGCCAGATCTGGGGCCAACGTCCTGACTTTC
- | once | TRBJ2-5 | TRBV5-1 | CASSLALDQETQYF | TGCGCCAGCAGCTTGGCACTAGATCAAGAGACCCAGTACTTC
- | once | TRBJ2-2 | TRBV7-8 | CASRLLASPTGELFF | TGTGCCAGCAGACTATTGGCTAGTCCCACCGGGGAGCTGTTTTTT
- | - | TRBJ2-5 | TRBV7-8 | CASSRTTQGGQETQYF | TGTGCCAGCAGCCGAACCACCCAGGGGGGTCAAGAGACCCAGTACTTC
- | - | TRBJ1-1 | TRBV19 | CASIPRPGAVTEAFF | TGTGCCAGTATCCCCCGGCCAGGGGCGGTCACTGAAGCTTTCTTT
- | - | TRBJ1-2 | TRBV6-6 | CASTPGGRLNYGYTF | TGTGCCAGCACCCCAGGCGGCAGGCTTAACTATGGCTACACCTTC
- | - | TRBJ2-6 | TRBV19 | CASSTGRGSVGLSGANVLTF | TGTGCCAGTAGCACCGGCCGGGGGTCTGTCGGACTCTCTGGGGCCAACGTCCTGACTTTC
- | - | TRBJ1-1 | TRBV6-5 | CASSEVGVGTEAFF | TGTGCCAGCAGTGAGGTGGGAGTCGGCACTGAAGCTTTCTTT
- | - | TRBJ1-3 | TRBV9 | CASSEAGAGNTIYF | TGTGCCAGCAGCGAGGCGGGGGCTGGAAACACCATATATTTT
- | once | TRBJ2-3 | TRBV11-3 | CASSPSYVRGGSTDTQYF | TGTGCCAGCAGCCCCTCCTACGTTAGGGGGGGTAGCACAGATACGCAGTATTTT
- | - | TRBJ2-7 | TRBV30 | CAWNTNLVEQYF | TGTGCCTGGAACACCAATTTAGTCGAGCAGTACTTC
TRBD1 | - | TRBJ2-7 | TRBV19 | CASSRTGSSYEQYF | TGTGCCAGTAGCCGGACAGGGAGTTCCTACGAGCAGTACTTC
- | - | TRBJ1-5 | TRBV28 | CASRGSGSNQPQHF | TGTGCCAGCCGAGGGTCGGGTAGCAATCAGCCCCAGCATTTT
TRBD1 | - | TRBJ2-2 | TRBV5-4 | CASSPRQGPGELFF | TGTGCCAGCAGCCCAAGACAGGGCCCCGGGGAGCTGTTTTTT
- | - | TRBJ2-7 | TRBV11-2 | CASSPFRSSYEQYF | TGTGCCAGCAGCCCCTTCCGATCCTCCTACGAGCAGTACTTC
TRBD2 | - | TRBJ2-7 | TRBV2 | CASSESLAAYEQYF | TGTGCCAGCAGTGAGAGTCTAGCGGCCTACGAGCAGTACTTC
- | - | TRBJ1-4 | TRBV11-2 | CASSGGENEKLFF | TGTGCCAGCAGCGGCGGAGAAAATGAAAAACTGTTTTTT